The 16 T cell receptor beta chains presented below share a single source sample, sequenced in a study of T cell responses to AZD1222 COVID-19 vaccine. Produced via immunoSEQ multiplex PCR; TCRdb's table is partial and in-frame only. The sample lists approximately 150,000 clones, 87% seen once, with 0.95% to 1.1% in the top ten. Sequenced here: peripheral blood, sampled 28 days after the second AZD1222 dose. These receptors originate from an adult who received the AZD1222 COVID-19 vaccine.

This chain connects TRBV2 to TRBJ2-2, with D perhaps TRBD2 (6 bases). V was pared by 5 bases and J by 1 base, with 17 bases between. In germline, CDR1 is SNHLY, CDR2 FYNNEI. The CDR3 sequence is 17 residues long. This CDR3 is CASSRLRGRENTGELFF. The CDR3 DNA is TGTGCCAGCAGTAGGTTGCGGGGACGGGAGAACACCGGGGAGCTGTTTTTT.

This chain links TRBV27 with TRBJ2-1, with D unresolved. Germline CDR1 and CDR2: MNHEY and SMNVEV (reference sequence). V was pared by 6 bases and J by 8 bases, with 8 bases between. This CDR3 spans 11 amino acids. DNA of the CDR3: TGTGCCAGCAGGCGTCATCATGAGCAGTTCTTC. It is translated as CASRRHHEQFF.

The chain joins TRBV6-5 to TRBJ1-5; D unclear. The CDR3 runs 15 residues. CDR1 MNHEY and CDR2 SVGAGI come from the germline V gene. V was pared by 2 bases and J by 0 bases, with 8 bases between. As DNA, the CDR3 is TGTGCCAGCAGTTACAGGAGTGATAGCAATCAGCCCCAGCATTTT. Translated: CASSYRSDSNQPQHF.

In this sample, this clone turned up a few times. The CDR3 loop reads CAWSVRPRSSYEQYF. As DNA, the CDR3 is TGTGCCTGGAGTGTACGCCCCAGGAGCTCCTACGAGCAGTACTTC. J is TRBJ2-7 and V is TRBV30; D remains unclear. With 0 bases removed from V and 0 bases from J, the gap between germline ends came to 12 bases. Germline values: CDR1 GTSNPN, CDR2 SVGIG (reference sequence). The CDR3 is made up of 15 amino acids.

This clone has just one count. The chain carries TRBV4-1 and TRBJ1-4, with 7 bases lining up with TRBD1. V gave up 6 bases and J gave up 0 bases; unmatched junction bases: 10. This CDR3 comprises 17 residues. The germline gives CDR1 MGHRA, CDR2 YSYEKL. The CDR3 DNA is TGCGCCAGCAGTCGTTTCCAGGGGGTGGCAACTAATGAAAAACTGTTTTTT. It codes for CASSRFQGVATNEKLFF.

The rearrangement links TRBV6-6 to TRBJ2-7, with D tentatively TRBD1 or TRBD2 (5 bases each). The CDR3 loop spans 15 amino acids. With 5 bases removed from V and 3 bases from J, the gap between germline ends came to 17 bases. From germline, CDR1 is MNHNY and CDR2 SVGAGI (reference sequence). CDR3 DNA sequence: TGTGCCAGCAGTCCCCCTCACGGGGCGAACTACGAGCAGTACTTC. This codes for CASSPPHGANYEQYF.

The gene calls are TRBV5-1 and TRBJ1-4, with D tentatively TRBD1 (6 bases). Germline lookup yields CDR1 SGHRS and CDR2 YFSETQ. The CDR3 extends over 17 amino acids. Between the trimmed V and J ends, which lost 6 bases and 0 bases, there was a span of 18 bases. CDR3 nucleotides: TGCGCCAGCACGAGGGGGGCAGGGCATGCAACTAATGAAAAACTGTTTTTT. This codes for CASTRGAGHATNEKLFF.

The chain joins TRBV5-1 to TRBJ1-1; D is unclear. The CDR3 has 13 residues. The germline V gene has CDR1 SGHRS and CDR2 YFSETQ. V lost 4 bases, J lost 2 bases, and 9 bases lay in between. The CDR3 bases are TGCGCCAGCAGCGCACCGGGTAACACTGAAGCTTTCTTT. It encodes CASSAPGNTEAFF.

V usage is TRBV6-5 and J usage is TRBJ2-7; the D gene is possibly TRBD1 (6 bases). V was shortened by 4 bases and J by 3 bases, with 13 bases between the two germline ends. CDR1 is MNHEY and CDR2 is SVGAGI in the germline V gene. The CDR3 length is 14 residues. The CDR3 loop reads CASSFTDRDYEQYF. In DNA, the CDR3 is TGTGCCAGCAGTTTCACGGACAGAGACTACGAGCAGTACTTC.

The DNA of the CDR3 is TGTGCCAGCAGCCGGTTCGGGGCAGGGTCCTTAGATACGCAGTATTTT. Protein product: CASSRFGAGSLDTQYF. This sequence joins TRBV14 and TRBJ2-3; D may correspond to TRBD1 or TRBD2 (5 bases each). Germline V gene data show CDR1 as SGHDN and CDR2 as FVKESK. The CDR3 covers 16 residues. V dropped 4 bases and J dropped 5 bases, with 19 bases sitting between them.

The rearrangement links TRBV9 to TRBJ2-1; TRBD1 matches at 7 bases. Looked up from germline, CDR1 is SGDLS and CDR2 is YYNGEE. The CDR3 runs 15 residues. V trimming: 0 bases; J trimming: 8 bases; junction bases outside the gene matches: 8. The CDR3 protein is CASSVVGTAGYEQFF. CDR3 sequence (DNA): TGTGCCAGCAGCGTAGTTGGGACAGCTGGGTATGAGCAGTTCTTC.

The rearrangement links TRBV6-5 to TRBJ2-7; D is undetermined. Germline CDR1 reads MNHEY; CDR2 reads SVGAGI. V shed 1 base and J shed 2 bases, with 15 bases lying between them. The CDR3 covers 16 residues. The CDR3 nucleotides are TGTGCCAGCAGTTACTACAGTCCGGAGTCCCCCTACGAGCAGTACTTC. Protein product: CASSYYSPESPYEQYF.

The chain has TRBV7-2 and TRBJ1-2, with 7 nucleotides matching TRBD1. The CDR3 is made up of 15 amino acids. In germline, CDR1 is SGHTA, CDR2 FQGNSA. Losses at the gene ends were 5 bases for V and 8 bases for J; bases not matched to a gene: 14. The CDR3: CASSRNQDRRGGYTF. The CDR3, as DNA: TGTGCCAGCAGCCGCAATCAGGACAGGCGGGGCGGCTACACCTTC.

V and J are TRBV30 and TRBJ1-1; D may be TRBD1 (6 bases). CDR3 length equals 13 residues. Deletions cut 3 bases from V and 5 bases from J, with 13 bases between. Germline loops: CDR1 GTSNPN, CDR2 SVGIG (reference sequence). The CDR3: CAWSSLTGTEAFF. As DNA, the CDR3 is TGTGCCTGGAGCTCCCTGACAGGAACTGAAGCTTTCTTT. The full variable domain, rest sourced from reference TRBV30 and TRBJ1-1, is SQTIHQWPATLVQPVGSPLSLECTVEGTSNPNLYWYRQAAGRGLQLLFYSVGIGQISSEVPQNLSASRPQDRQFILSSKKLLLSDSGFYLCAWSSLTGTEAFFGQGTRLTVV.

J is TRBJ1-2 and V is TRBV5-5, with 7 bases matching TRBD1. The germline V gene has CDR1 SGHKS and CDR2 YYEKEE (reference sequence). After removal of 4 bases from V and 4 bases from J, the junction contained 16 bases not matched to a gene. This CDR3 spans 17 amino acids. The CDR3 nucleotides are TGTGCCAGCAGCAACCGGCGAGAGACAGGGAGCACCTATGGCTACACCTTC. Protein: CASSNRRETGSTYGYTF.

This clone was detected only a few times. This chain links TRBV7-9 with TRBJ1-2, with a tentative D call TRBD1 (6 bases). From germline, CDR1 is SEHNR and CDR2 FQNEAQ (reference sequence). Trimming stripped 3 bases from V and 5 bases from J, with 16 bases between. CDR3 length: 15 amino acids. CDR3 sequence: CASSFSTGGDYGYTF. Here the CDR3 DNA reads TGTGCCAGCAGCTTTAGTACGGGGGGCGATTATGGCTACACCTTC.